The source of this T cell receptor (beta chain) is a study of T cell repertoires in cytomegalovirus infection. V was shortened by 2 bases and J by 9 bases, with 17 bases between the two germline ends. The CDR3 runs to 15 residues. Germline-derived CDR1 and CDR2 are MNHEY and SVGEGT. On this clonotype itself: What it binds is unknown.

TCRdb fed the reads into MiXCR, producing one record per CDR3 protein. The sample includes just under 500,000 distinct CDR3 sequences, 30% to 40% of them seen just once. The TCR comes from a human donor in good health (CMV status not recorded). Some clones in this sample may be carry-over from other donors' samples. The V call is TRBV6-2 or TRBV6-3, the J call TRBJ2-1, with D perhaps matching TRBD1 (5 bases). Sequencing was performed on cultured PBMCs, taken from culture after CMV antigen stimulation. DNA of the CDR3: TGTGCCAGCAGTTACCCCGGACAAATAGAAAGTGAGCAGTTCTTC. Encoded protein: CASSYPGQIESEQFF.